The 24 T cell receptor beta chains listed next were all sequenced from one sample in a study of OX40 agonist ivuxolimab in advanced cancers. Here immunoSEQ multiplex PCR was the method, and the copy in TCRdb shows in-frame clones only, minus some. The sample has 100,000 or so clones; around 82% are singletons. The input for sequencing was CD4+ or CD8+ T cells sorted from blood, taken in a trial of the OX40 agonist ivuxolimab. These receptors all stem from an adult with an advanced solid tumor such as melanoma, head and neck, liver or kidney cancer.

This chain uses TRBV6-1 with TRBJ2-7, with no clear D. The V end was cut by 2 bases, the J end by 3 bases, with 11 bases between. This CDR3 contains 14 residues. Germline-derived CDR1 and CDR2 are MNHNS and SASEGT. The CDR3 bases are TGTGCCAGCAGTGAATGGCCAGCGAACTACGAGCAGTACTTC. As protein: CASSEWPANYEQYF.

This clone was found a few times. The rearrangement links TRBV4-2 to TRBJ2-2; 9 positions agree with TRBD2. V shed 3 bases, J shed 7 bases, and the junction held 12 bases outside the gene matches. CDR3 size: 17 residues. CDR1 is LGHNA and CDR2 is YNFKEQ in the germline V gene. CDR3 sequence (DNA): TGTGCCAGCAGCCAGACTCCGGGACTAGCCGCAATCGGGGAGCTGTTTTTT. Its translation is CASSQTPGLAAIGELFF.

The J gene is TRBJ1-1, the V gene TRBV5-4; 7 nucleotides line up with TRBD1. Germline V gene sequence: CDR1 SGHNT, CDR2 YYREEE (reference sequence). The CDR3 consists of 13 residues. Trimming took 4 bases from V and 3 from J; bases not matched to a gene: 3. The CDR3 nucleotides are TGTGCCAGCAGCGACAGGGAGGACACTGAAGCTTTCTTT. Amino acids: CASSDREDTEAFF.

In its sample, this clone was seen a few times. The rearrangement joins TRBV2 to TRBJ2-3; D perhaps matches TRBD2 (5 bases). Germline V gene sequence: CDR1 SNHLY, CDR2 FYNNEI. Trimming left V 5 bases short and J 3 bases short, with 9 bases between. This CDR3 comprises 13 residues. In nucleotides, the CDR3 is TGTGCCAGCAGTCGGGGATTAACAGATACGCAGTATTTT. Translation: CASSRGLTDTQYF.

This chain joins TRBV5-1 and TRBJ2-2; D possibly corresponds to TRBD1 (6 bases). The ends were cut back, 1 base at V and 1 base at J, with 8 bases in the middle. Germline CDR1 reads SGHRS; CDR2 reads YFSETQ. CDR3 length equals 15 residues. CDR3 residues: CASSLLQGNTGELFF. DNA of the CDR3: TGCGCCAGCAGCTTGTTACAGGGGAACACCGGGGAGCTGTTTTTT.

The chain carries TRBV10-3 and TRBJ1-4, with 7 positions matching TRBD1. Germline lookup yields CDR1 ENHRY and CDR2 SYGVKD. The trim removed 8 bases at V and 4 bases at J, leaving 1 base unmatched. This CDR3 comprises 12 residues. In DNA, the CDR3 is TGTGCCATCGGGGACAGTAATGAAAAACTGTTTTTT. This translates into CAIGDSNEKLFF.

The J gene is TRBJ2-3, the V gene TRBV5-6; 7 nucleotides agree with TRBD2. CDR1 and CDR2 (germline): SGHDT, YYEEEE. CDR3 length: 16 residues. After removal of 4 bases from V and 2 bases from J, the junction contained 10 bases not matched to a gene. For the CDR3, the DNA is TGTGCCAGCAGCGTCTTAGCGGGCGGCACCACAGATACGCAGTATTTT. Residues: CASSVLAGGTTDTQYF.

This chain joins TRBV5-6 and TRBJ2-5; 7 bases are shared with TRBD1. Germline V gives CDR1 SGHDT, CDR2 YYEEEE. The CDR3 contains 13 residues. Losses at the gene ends were 6 bases for V and 6 bases for J; bases not matched to a gene: 8. The CDR3: CASTPGQIKTQYF. As DNA, the CDR3 is TGTGCCAGCACGCCGGGACAGATAAAGACCCAGTACTTC. Variable domain in full (rest from reference TRBV5-6 and TRBJ2-5): DAGVTQSPTHLIKTRGQQVTLRCSPKSGHDTVSWYQQALGQGPQFIFQYYEEEERQRGNFPDRFSGHQFPNYSSELNVNALLLGDSALYLCASTPGQIKTQYFGPGTRLLVL.

The gene calls are TRBV4-1 and TRBJ1-5, with 7 positions matching TRBD1. The CDR3 is made up of 13 amino acids. Unmatched junction bases numbered 3, after V lost 4 bases and J lost 6 bases. Germline lookup yields CDR1 MGHRA and CDR2 YSYEKL. In nucleotides, the CDR3 is TGCGCCAGCAGCCCCGACAGGGCTCAGCCCCAGCATTTT. This gives the protein CASSPDRAQPQHF.

The chain links TRBV19 to TRBJ2-3; 7 nucleotides line up with TRBD2. V lost 0 bases and J lost 0; bases outside the gene matches: 3. Germline loops: CDR1 LNHDA, CDR2 SQIVND (reference sequence). There are 16 residues in the CDR3. CDR3 nucleotide sequence: TGTGCCAGTAGTATAGAAGCGGGATTTAGCACAGATACGCAGTATTTT. Translated: CASSIEAGFSTDTQYF.

This chain joins TRBV4-1 and TRBJ1-4; D is undetermined. The CDR3 has 13 amino acids. Germline CDR1 and CDR2: MGHRA and YSYEKL. V lost 2 bases and J lost 8, with 9 bases in between. Here the CDR3 DNA reads TGCGCCAGCAGCCAAACGCCCACCGAAAAACTGTTTTTT. As protein: CASSQTPTEKLFF.

The chain carries TRBV7-2 and TRBJ1-1; 8 positions agree with TRBD1. Germline values: CDR1 SGHTA, CDR2 FQGNSA. Germline trimming cut 3 bases from V and 5 bases from J; bases unmatched to any gene: 5. The CDR3 covers 14 residues. In nucleotides, the CDR3 is TGTGCCAGCAGCTTGGACAGGGAAAAGACTGAAGCTTTCTTT. It specifies CASSLDREKTEAFF. The full variable domain, rest sourced from reference TRBV7-2 and TRBJ1-1, is GAGVSQSPSNKVTEKGKDVELRCDPISGHTALYWYRQSLGQGLEFLIYFQGNSAPDKSGLPSDRFSAERTGGSVSTLTIQRTQQEDSAVYLCASSLDREKTEAFFGQGTRLTVV.

A few counts support this clone. The rearrangement links TRBV5-5 to TRBJ2-7, with D hard to call. In germline, CDR1 is SGHKS, CDR2 YYEKEE (reference sequence). This CDR3 is 14 amino acids long. V gave up 1 base and J gave up 4 bases, with 12 bases separating them. CDR3 sequence reads: CASSLSYRGYEQYF. For the CDR3, the DNA is TGTGCCAGCAGCTTGAGTTACAGAGGATACGAGCAGTACTTC.

The chain has TRBV7-9 and TRBJ1-1, with D unclear. V lost 3 bases and J 8 bases, leaving 19 bases between the germline ends. CDR1 and CDR2 (germline): SEHNR, FQNEAQ (reference sequence). The CDR3 has 15 residues. The CDR3 bases are TGTGCCAGCAGCTTGGCTCCTCCATTAATTACAGAAGCTTTCTTT. Encoded protein: CASSLAPPLITEAFF. The whole variable domain, filled in from reference TRBV7-9 and TRBJ1-1, reads DTGVSQNPRHKITKRGQNVTFRCDPISEHNRLYWYRQTLGQGPEFLTYFQNEAQLEKSRLLSDRFSAERPKGSFSTLEIQRTEQGDSAMYLCASSLAPPLITEAFFGQGTRLTVV.

V gene TRBV10-1 combines with J gene TRBJ2-1; D remains ambiguous. V lost 0 bases, J lost 4 bases, and 10 bases lay in between. The CDR3 is 15 residues long. In germline, CDR1 is WNHNN, CDR2 SYGVQD (reference sequence). The CDR3 DNA sequence: TGCGCCAGCAGTGAGTCGATTTCTTCTTACAATGAGCAGTTCTTC. Its protein product is CASSESISSYNEQFF.

The chain employs TRBV13 and TRBJ2-1, with D maybe TRBD2 (7 bases). This CDR3 is built from 19 residues. CDR1 and CDR2 (germline): PRHDT, FYEKMQ (reference sequence). Trimming shortened V by 1 base and J by 2 bases, and 21 bases separated the two germline ends. CDR3 DNA sequence: TGTGCCAGCAGCTTAGAAGCAACCTTCGCGGGGGCTGCCTACAATGAGCAGTTCTTC. It translates to CASSLEATFAGAAYNEQFF.

This clone has just one count. V is TRBV19 and J is TRBJ1-5, with D tentatively TRBD1 (5 bases). Germline values: CDR1 LNHDA, CDR2 SQIVND (reference sequence). The CDR3 runs 13 residues. The germline V and J ends were trimmed by 3 bases and 7 bases, with 10 bases remaining between them. The chain's CDR3 is CASSIGGEQPQHF. CDR3 DNA sequence: TGTGCCAGTAGTATTGGGGGTGAGCAGCCCCAGCATTTT.

This sequence joins TRBV6-1 and TRBJ2-7; TRBD2 agrees at 7 bases. There are 16 residues in the CDR3. Germline lookup yields CDR1 MNHNS and CDR2 SASEGT. Trimming at V came to 2 bases and at J to 1 base, leaving 8 bases not matched to a gene. The CDR3 nucleotides read TGTGCCAGCAGTGAACTTTATGGGGGGGTGTCCTACGAGCAGTACTTC. This encodes CASSELYGGVSYEQYF.

There are a few counts of this clone. The chain uses TRBV6-5 and TRBJ2-5; 7 bases map to TRBD1. The CDR3 extends over 15 amino acids. CDR1 and CDR2 from the germline V gene are MNHEY and SVGAGI. V was clipped by 6 bases and J by 7 bases; unmatched bases: 14. Here the CDR3 DNA reads TGTGCCAGCAGCGCTCGGACAGGAGCCTTATGGACCCAGTACTTC. Protein product: CASSARTGALWTQYF.

V gene TRBV6-6 combines with J gene TRBJ2-7, with unresolved D. V was shortened by 2 bases and J by 5 bases, with 4 bases between the two germline ends. This CDR3 contains 11 residues. CDR1 is MNHNY and CDR2 is SVGAGI in the germline V gene (reference sequence). CDR3 sequence: CASSYVDEQYF. CDR3 coding DNA: TGTGCCAGCAGTTACGTAGACGAGCAGTACTTC.

The chain couples TRBV5-1 to TRBJ2-7; TRBD1 might be the D (6 bases). Trimming pared 4 bases from V and 0 bases from J, leaving 11 bases between. The CDR3 has 14 residues. Per the germline V gene, CDR1 is SGHRS and CDR2 is YFSETQ. The CDR3 sequence is CASSVGQSSYEQYF. The CDR3 nucleotides are TGCGCCAGCAGCGTAGGACAGAGCTCCTACGAGCAGTACTTC.

This chain uses TRBV29-1 with TRBJ2-5; 7 positions match TRBD1. The V gene's germline CDR1 is SQVTM and CDR2 ANQGSEA. J lost 11 bases, V lost 4 bases, and 7 bases had no gene match. This CDR3 contains 11 residues. The CDR3 protein is CSVARGWEQYF. The CDR3 DNA reads as TGCAGCGTTGCCAGGGGGTGGGAGCAGTACTTC.

The sample holds a few counts of this clone. The chain recombines TRBV13 with TRBJ2-2; tentative D call: TRBD1 (6 bases). The CDR3 contains 16 residues. Trimming removed 6 bases from V and 6 bases from J, with 20 bases in between. CDR1 PRHDT and CDR2 FYEKMQ come from the germline V gene (reference sequence). The CDR3 loop is CASSGGQGKRPGELFF. CDR3 DNA sequence: TGTGCCAGCAGTGGGGGACAAGGGAAGCGACCCGGGGAGCTGTTTTTT.

The genes are TRBV7-3 and TRBJ2-2; no reliable D call. The germline CDR1 and CDR2 sequences are SGHTA and FQGTGA. This CDR3 spans 12 amino acids. Deletions cut 1 base from V and 5 bases from J, with 2 bases between. The CDR3 coding sequence is TGTGCCAGCAGCTTAATAACCGGGGAGCTGTTTTTT. As protein: CASSLITGELFF.